This is a list of T cell receptor beta chains from one sample in a study of T cells in Graves' hyperthyroidism and ophthalmopathy. TCRdb called the multiplex PCR reads again in MiXCR, with one record for every CDR3 protein. This sample has about 350,000 distinct CDR3 sequences; over 15% occur once, and the top ten carry 15% to 19%. Sequencing was done on a sample of blood. These receptors originate from a woman aged 40 to 55 with Graves' ophthalmopathy. The CDR3 runs from the conserved cysteine through the conserved F or W. D genes are given only for firm matches. Rows may omit the clone size; those that give it use once, few, many or a size class.

clone size	V gene	J gene	D gene	CDR3 protein	CDR3 DNA
many	TRBV3-1	TRBJ1-1	NA	CASSQARSAEAFF	TGTGCCAGCAGCCAAGCCCGATCTGCTGAAGCTTTCTTT
many	TRBV6-2/TRBV6-3	TRBJ2-2	NA	CASSNALNTGELFF	TGTGCCAGCAGTAACGCTCTTAACACCGGGGAGCTGTTTTTT
NA	TRBV7-2	TRBJ1-5	NA	CASSLKGYWNQPQRF	TGTGCCAGCAGCTTAAAAGGCTACTGGAACCAGCCCCAGCGTTTT
many	TRBV7-2	TRBJ2-5	NA	CASGPQAGGETQYF	TGTGCCAGCGGACCCCAAGCTGGAGGAGAGACCCAGTACTTC
many	TRBV4-2	TRBJ1-3	NA	CASSQKDSSSSGNTIYF	TGTGCCAGCAGCCAGAAGGACAGTTCGAGCTCTGGAAACACCATATATTTT
NA	TRBV6-1	TRBJ2-7	NA	CASSQIGNSYEQYF	TGTGCCAGCAGTCAAATCGGGAACTCCTACGAGCAGTACTTC
many	TRBV11-2	TRBJ2-3	NA	CASSLITSTDTQYF	TGTGCCAGCAGCCTTATTACTAGCACAGATACGCAGTATTTT
many	TRBV27	TRBJ2-7	NA	CASSLGPELYEQYF	TGTGCCAGCAGTTTAGGGCCCGAACTCTACGAGCAGTACTTC
many	TRBV28	TRBJ2-7	TRBD1	CASSLITGTGTYEQYF	TGTGCCAGCAGTTTAATAACCGGGACAGGGACCTACGAGCAGTACTTC
many	TRBV5-5	TRBJ2-7	TRBD1	CASSLEVTGAHEQYF	TGTGCCAGCAGCTTGGAAGTGACAGGGGCCCACGAGCAGTACTTC
many	TRBV15	TRBJ2-7	TRBD1	CATSRELPGTGNEQYF	TGTGCCACCAGCAGAGAACTTCCCGGGACAGGGAACGAGCAGTACTTC
many	TRBV19	TRBJ1-1	NA	CASTWTENTEAFF	TGTGCCAGTACCTGGACAGAGAACACTGAAGCTTTCTTT
many	TRBV28	TRBJ2-4	NA	CASSGGLAKNIQYF	TGTGCCAGCAGTGGGGGACTAGCCAAAAACATTCAGTACTTC
NA	TRBV19	TRBJ2-4	NA	CASSIAVGKNIQYF	TGTGCCAGTAGTATAGCAGTAGGCAAAAACATTCAGTACTTC